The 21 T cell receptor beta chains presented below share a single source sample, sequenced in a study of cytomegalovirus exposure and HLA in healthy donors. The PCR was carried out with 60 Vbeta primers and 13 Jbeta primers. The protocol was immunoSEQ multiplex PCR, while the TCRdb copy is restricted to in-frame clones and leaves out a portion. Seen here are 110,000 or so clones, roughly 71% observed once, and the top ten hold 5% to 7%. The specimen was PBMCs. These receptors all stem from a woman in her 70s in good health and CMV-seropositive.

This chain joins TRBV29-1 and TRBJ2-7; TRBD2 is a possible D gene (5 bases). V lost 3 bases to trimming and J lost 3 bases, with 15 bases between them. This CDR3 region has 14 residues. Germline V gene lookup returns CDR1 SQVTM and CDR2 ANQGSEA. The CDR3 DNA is TGCAGCGTTGAGGGGAGACAAGGGCGCTACGAGCAGTACTTC. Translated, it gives CSVEGRQGRYEQYF.

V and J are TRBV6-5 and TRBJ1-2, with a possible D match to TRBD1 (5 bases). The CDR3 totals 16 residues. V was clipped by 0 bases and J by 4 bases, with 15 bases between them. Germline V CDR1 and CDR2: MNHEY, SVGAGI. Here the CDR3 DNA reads TGTGCCAGCAGTTACTCGAGGAAGGGTCAGGGCTATGGCTACACCTTC. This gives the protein CASSYSRKGQGYGYTF.

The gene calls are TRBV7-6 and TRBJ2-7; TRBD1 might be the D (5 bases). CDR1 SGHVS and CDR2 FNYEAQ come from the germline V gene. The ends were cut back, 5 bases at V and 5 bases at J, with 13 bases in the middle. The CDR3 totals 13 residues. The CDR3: CASSLFQGNEQYF. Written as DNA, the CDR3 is TGTGCCAGCAGCCTATTCCAGGGTAACGAGCAGTACTTC.

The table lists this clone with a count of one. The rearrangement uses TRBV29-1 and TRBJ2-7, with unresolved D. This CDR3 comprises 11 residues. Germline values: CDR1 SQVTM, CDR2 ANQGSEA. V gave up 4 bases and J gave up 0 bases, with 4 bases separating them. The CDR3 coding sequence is TGCAGCGTTGGGCCCTCCTACGAGCAGTACTTC. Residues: CSVGPSYEQYF.

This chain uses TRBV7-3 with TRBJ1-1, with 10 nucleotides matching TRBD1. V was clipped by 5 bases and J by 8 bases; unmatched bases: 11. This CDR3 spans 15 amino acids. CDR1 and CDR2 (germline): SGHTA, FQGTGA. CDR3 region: CASSMTGGAGIEAFF. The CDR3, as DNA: TGTGCCAGCAGCATGACAGGGGGCGCGGGGATCGAAGCTTTCTTT.

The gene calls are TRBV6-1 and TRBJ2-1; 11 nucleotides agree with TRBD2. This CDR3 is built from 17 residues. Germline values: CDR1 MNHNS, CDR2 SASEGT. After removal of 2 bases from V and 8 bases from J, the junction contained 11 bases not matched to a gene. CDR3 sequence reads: CASSERGSGGALDEQFF. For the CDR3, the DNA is TGTGCCAGCAGTGAAAGGGGTAGCGGGGGGGCCTTGGATGAGCAGTTCTTC.

For the CDR3, the DNA is TGTGCCTGGGACGGACACCTGAACACTGAAGCTTTCTTT. Its translation is CAWDGHLNTEAFF. The V call is TRBV30, the J call TRBJ1-1; TRBD1 might be the D (5 bases). V lost 5 bases and J lost 0, with 10 bases in between. Germline CDR1 is GTSNPN and CDR2 is SVGIG (reference sequence). The CDR3 sequence is 13 residues long.

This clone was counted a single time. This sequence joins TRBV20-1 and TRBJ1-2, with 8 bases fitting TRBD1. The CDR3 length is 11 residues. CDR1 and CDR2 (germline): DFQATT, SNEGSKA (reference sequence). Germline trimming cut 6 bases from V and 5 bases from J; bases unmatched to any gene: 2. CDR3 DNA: TGCAGTGCCCGGACAGGGTATGGCTACACCTTC. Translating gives CSARTGYGYTF.

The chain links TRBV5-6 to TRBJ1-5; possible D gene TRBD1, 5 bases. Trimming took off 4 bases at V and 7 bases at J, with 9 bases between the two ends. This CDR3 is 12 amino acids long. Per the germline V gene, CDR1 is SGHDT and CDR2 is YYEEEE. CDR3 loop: CASSQGGQPQHF. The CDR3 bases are TGTGCCAGCAGCCAGGGTGGCCAGCCCCAGCATTTT.

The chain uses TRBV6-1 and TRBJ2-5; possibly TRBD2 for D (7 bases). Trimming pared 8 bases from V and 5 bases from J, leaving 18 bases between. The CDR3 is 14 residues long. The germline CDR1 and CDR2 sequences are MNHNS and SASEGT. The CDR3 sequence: CASHSGGAAETQYF. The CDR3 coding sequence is TGTGCCAGCCACAGTGGGGGGGCTGCGGAGACCCAGTACTTC.

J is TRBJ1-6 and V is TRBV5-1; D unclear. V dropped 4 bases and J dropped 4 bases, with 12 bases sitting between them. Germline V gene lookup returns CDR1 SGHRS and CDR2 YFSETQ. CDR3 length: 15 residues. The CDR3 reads CASSEDSSYNSPLHF. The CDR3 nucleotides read TGCGCCAGCAGCGAGGATTCCTCATATAATTCACCCCTCCACTTT.

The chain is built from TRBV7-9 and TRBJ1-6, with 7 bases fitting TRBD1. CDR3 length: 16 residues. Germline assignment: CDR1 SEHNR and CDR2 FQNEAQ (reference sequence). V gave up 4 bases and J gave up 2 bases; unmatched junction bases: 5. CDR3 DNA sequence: TGTGCCAGCAGCTCCCGCGGGACAGCCTATAATTCACCCCTCCACTTT. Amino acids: CASSSRGTAYNSPLHF.

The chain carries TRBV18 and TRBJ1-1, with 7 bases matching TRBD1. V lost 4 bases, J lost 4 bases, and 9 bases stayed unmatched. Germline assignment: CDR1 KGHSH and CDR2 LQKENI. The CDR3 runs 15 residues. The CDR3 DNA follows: TGTGCCAGCTCACAATCAACAGGGGTAGTCACTGAAGCTTTCTTT. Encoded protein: CASSQSTGVVTEAFF. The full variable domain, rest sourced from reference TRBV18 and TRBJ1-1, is NAGVMQNPRHLVRRRGQEARLRCSPMKGHSHVYWYRQLPEEGLKFMVYLQKENIIDESGMPKERFSAEFPKEGPSILRIQQVVRGDSAAYFCASSQSTGVVTEAFFGQGTRLTVV.

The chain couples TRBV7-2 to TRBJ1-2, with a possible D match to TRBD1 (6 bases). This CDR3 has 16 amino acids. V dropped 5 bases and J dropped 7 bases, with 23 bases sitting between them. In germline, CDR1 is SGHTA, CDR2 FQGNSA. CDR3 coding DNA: TGTGCCAGCAGCATATCGCTGGACAGCTTAGGGGGTGGCTACACCTTC. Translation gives CASSISLDSLGGGYTF. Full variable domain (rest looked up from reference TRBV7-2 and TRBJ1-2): GAGVSQSPSNKVTEKGKDVELRCDPISGHTALYWYRQSLGQGLEFLIYFQGNSAPDKSGLPSDRFSAERTGGSVSTLTIQRTQQEDSAVYLCASSISLDSLGGGYTFGSGTRLTVV.

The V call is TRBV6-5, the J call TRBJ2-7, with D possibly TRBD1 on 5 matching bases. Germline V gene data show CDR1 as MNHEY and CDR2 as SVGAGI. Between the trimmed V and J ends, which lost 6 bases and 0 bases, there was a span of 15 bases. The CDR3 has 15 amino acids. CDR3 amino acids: CASSLVADISYEQYF. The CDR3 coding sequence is TGTGCCAGCAGCCTGGTTGCGGACATCTCCTACGAGCAGTACTTC.

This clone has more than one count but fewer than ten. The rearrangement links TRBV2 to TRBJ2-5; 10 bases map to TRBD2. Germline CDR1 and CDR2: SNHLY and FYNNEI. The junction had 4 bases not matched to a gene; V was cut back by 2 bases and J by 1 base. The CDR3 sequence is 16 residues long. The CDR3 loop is CASSELPSGGQETQYF. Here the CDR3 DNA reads TGTGCCAGCAGTGAATTGCCTAGCGGGGGCCAAGAGACCCAGTACTTC.

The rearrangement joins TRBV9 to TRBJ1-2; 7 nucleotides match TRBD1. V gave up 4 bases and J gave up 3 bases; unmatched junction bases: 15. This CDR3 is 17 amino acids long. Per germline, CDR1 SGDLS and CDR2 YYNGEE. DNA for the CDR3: TGTGCCAGCAGCTCTCTTGCGAAGACAGGGTCCCACTATGGCTACACCTTC. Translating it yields CASSSLAKTGSHYGYTF.

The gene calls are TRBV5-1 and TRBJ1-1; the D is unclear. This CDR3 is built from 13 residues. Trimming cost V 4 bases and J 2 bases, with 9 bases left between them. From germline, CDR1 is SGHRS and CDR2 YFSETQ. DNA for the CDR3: TGCGCCAGCAGCATCCAGGCTAACACTGAAGCTTTCTTT. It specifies CASSIQANTEAFF. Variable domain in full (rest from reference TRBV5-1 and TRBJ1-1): KAGVTQTPRYLIKTRGQQVTLSCSPISGHRSVSWYQQTPGQGLQFLFEYFSETQRNKGNFPGRFSGRQFSNSRSEMNVSTLELGDSALYLCASSIQANTEAFFGQGTRLTVV.

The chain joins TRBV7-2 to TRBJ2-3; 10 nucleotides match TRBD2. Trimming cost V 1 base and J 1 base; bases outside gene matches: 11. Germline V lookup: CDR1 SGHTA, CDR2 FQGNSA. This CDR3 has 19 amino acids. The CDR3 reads CASSLDPGLARTGTDTQYF. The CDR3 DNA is TGTGCCAGCAGCTTAGACCCGGGACTAGCGCGCACTGGCACAGATACGCAGTATTTT. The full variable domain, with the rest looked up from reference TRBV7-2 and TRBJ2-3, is GAGVSQSPSNKVTEKGKDVELRCDPISGHTALYWYRQSLGQGLEFLIYFQGNSAPDKSGLPSDRFSAERTGGSVSTLTIQRTQQEDSAVYLCASSLDPGLARTGTDTQYFGPGTRLTVL.

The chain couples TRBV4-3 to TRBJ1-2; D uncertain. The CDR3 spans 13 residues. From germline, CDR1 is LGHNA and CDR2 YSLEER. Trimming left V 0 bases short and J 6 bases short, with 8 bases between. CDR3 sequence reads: CASSQDGGHGYTF. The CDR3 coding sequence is TGCGCCAGCAGCCAAGACGGAGGACATGGCTACACCTTC.

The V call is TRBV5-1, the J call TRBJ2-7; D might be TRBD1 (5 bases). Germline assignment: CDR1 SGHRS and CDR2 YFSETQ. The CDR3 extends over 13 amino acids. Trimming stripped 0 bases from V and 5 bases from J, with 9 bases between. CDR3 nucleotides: TGCGCCAGCAGCTTGGCAGGGATCCACGAGCAGTACTTC. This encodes CASSLAGIHEQYF. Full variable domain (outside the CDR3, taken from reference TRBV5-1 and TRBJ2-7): KAGVTQTPRYLIKTRGQQVTLSCSPISGHRSVSWYQQTPGQGLQFLFEYFSETQRNKGNFPGRFSGRQFSNSRSEMNVSTLELGDSALYLCASSLAGIHEQYFGPGTRLTVT.